These T cell receptor beta chains were read from a single sample in a study of radiation and T cells in renal cell carcinoma. Repertoires were generated with immunoSEQ multiplex PCR, while TCRdb's copy carries only in-frame clones and drops some. Of tens of thousands of clones listed, 82% were seen once; the top ten hold roughly 6%. Sequencing used blood, obtained from a patient whose treatment included radiotherapy and nephrectomy. The receptors stem from a man aged 60 to 75 with renal cell carcinoma. Each CDR3 is given with its conserved first and last residue. A D gene is named only where the DNA matches it firmly. The size field is filled for only some rows; it gives once, few, many or a size class.

once	TRBJ2-2	TRBV7-2	TRBD1	TGTGCCAGCAGCTCGGGACAGGGGGCAGTCGACACCGGGGAGCTGTTTTTT	CASSSGQGAVDTGELFF
NA	TRBJ2-1	TRBV29-1	NA	TGCAGCGTTGTACCTATTAGCTCCTACAATGAGCAGTTCTTC	CSVVPISSYNEQFF
NA	TRBJ2-2	TRBV5-1	NA	TGCGCCAGCAGCTCGGGACAACCGAACACCGGGGAGCTGTTTTTT	CASSSGQPNTGELFF
NA	TRBJ2-2	TRBV27	TRBD2	TGTGCCAGAGCACCGACTAGCGGGACCGGGGAGCTGTTTTTT	CARAPTSGTGELFF
NA	TRBJ1-5	TRBV6-1	NA	TGTGCCAGCAGTGAAGATGACGGAGGCGGCCAGCCCCAGCATTTT	CASSEDDGGGQPQHF
NA	TRBJ2-1	TRBV14	TRBD2	TGTGCCAGCAGGCCTAGCGGGAACTACAATGAGCAGTTCTTC	CASRPSGNYNEQFF
NA	TRBJ2-7	TRBV7-9	NA	TGTGCCAGCAGGGGGGGTTACGAGCAGTACTTC	CASRGGYEQYF
NA	TRBJ2-7	TRBV15	NA	TGTGCCACCAGCAGAGGTGCGTCCGGGGACGAGCAGTACTTC	CATSRGASGDEQYF
NA	TRBJ2-7	TRBV4-2	TRBD1	TGTGCCAGCAGCCAAGATCTGGGACAGGGTTACGAGCAGTACTTC	CASSQDLGQGYEQYF
NA	TRBJ2-3	TRBV7-3	TRBD2	TGTGCCAGCTCCCTAGCGGGTGCCACAGATACGCAGTATTTT	CASSLAGATDTQYF
NA	TRBJ1-4	TRBV2	NA	TGTGCCAGCAGTGTGGAGGTAATAATGACTCGACTGTTTTTT	CASSVEVIMTRLFF
NA	TRBJ2-1	TRBV7-2	NA	TGTGCCAGCAGCATCGGGACTGTAGGTTACAATGAGCAGTTCTTC	CASSIGTVGYNEQFF
NA	TRBJ2-1	TRBV4-1	NA	TGCGCCAGCAGCCAAGAAGGGCTAAACAATGAGCAGTTCTTC	CASSQEGLNNEQFF
NA	TRBJ1-5	TRBV5-1	TRBD1	TGCGCCAGCAGCGTGGGACAGGGGTTCAATCAGCCCCAGCATTTT	CASSVGQGFNQPQHF
NA	TRBJ2-1	TRBV18	TRBD1	TGTGCCAGCTCACCTTTCTCCGGGACAGGGGGCCGGAGAGAGCAGTTCTTC	CASSPFSGTGGRREQFF
once	TRBJ1-2	TRBV6-6	NA	TGTGCCAGCAGTTACTCCGGGACACCCTATGGCTACACCTTC	CASSYSGTPYGYTF
NA	TRBJ1-1	TRBV19	NA	TGTGCCAGTAGGCCACAGGCCTTGAACACTGAAGCTTTCTTT	CASRPQALNTEAFF
NA	TRBJ2-1	TRBV19	NA	TGTGCCAGTAGTATAAAGGCCCGGGGGTCCCACAATGAGCAGTTCTTC	CASSIKARGSHNEQFF
NA	TRBJ2-5	TRBV11-2	NA	TGTGCCAGCAGCTTACTCGGTGGCAGGTCCTGGGAGACCCAGTACTTC	CASSLLGGRSWETQYF
NA	TRBJ2-1	TRBV30	TRBD2	TGTGCCTGGGGGGGACTAGCGGACAATGAGCAGTTCTTC	CAWGGLADNEQFF
NA	TRBJ2-5	TRBV6-1	NA	TGTGCCAGCAGCTCCCCGGGGACCCAGTACTTC	CASSSPGTQYF
NA	TRBJ2-1	TRBV18	TRBD2	TGTGCCAGCTCACCACGTTCTAGCGGGGGATTCAGCTCCTACAATGAGCAGTTCTTC	CASSPRSSGGFSSYNEQFF